This TCR beta chain emerged from a study of blood T cells in healthy people across ages. The study, taken as a whole, reports: Naive T cell percentage strongly correlated with TCR beta diversity.

Primed by a sample-barcoded 5' primer and a J-beta primer mix, a second PCR proceeded for 7 to 11 cycles. TCRdb re-analysed the 5' RACE reads in MiXCR, keeping a single row per CDR3 protein. The table has 1.5 million to 2 million distinct CDR3 sequences, 28% seen once. Concerning this clonotype itself: The antigen is not known.

This CDR3 has 15 amino acids. V shed 2 bases and J 7 bases; nucleotides not matched to a gene: 10. Germline V lookup: CDR1 LGHDT, CDR2 YNNKEL (reference sequence). This sequence joins TRBV3-1 and TRBJ2-7, with 8 bases identical to TRBD2. The origin of this receptor is a woman in her 30s in good health. The sequencing sample was made of blood. The CDR3 sequence is CASSQTRGVYNEQYF. The CDR3 DNA sequence: TGTGCCAGCAGCCAAACGCGGGGGGTCTACAATGAGCAGTACTTC.